This T cell receptor (beta chain) comes out of a study of cytomegalovirus exposure and HLA in healthy donors. V lost 10 bases, J lost 4 bases, and 12 bases stayed unmatched. The CDR3 length is 16 residues. Germline CDR1 and CDR2: ENHRY and SYGVKD. This PCR relied on a set of 60 Vbeta primers and 13 Jbeta primers. The assay was immunoSEQ multiplex PCR, and TCRdb's table has in-frame clones only and misses some. The sample records approximately 110,000 clones, around 15% being singletons. Study results and caveats: The productive fraction for most TCR beta V segments was about 90% or about 30% in an earlier analysis. The authors assumed roughly uniform sequencing depth across donors for presence/absence analyses.

The donors were healthy bone marrow donors. Sampled while nominally healthy, donors likely had unrecorded immune exposures. As regards this clone: Its antigen is undetermined.

The sequencing sample was made of PBMCs. The chain couples TRBV10-3 to TRBJ2-6; 8 positions agree with TRBD1. The clonotype originates from a female donor in good health and CMV-seronegative. The CDR3 DNA reads as TGTGCCAACTCTCCAGGGGGCGCCTCCGGGGCCAACGTCCTGACTTTC. Its translation is CANSPGGASGANVLTF.